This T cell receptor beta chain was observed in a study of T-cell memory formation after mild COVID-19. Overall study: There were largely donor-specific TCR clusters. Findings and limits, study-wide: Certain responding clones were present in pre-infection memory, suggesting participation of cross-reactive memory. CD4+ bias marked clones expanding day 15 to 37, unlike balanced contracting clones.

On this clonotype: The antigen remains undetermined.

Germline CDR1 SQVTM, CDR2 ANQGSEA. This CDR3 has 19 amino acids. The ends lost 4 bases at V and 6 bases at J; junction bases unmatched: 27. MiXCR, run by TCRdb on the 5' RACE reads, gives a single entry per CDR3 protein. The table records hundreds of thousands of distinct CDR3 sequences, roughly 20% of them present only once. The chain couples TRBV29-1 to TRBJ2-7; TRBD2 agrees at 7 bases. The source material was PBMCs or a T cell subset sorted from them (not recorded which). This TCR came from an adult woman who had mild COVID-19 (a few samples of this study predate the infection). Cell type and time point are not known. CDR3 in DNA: TGCAGCGTTGCTCCTCATATGAGGGAGGGCCTCCTCCCCGCCTTCGAGCAGTACTTC. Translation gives CSVAPHMREGLLPAFEQYF.